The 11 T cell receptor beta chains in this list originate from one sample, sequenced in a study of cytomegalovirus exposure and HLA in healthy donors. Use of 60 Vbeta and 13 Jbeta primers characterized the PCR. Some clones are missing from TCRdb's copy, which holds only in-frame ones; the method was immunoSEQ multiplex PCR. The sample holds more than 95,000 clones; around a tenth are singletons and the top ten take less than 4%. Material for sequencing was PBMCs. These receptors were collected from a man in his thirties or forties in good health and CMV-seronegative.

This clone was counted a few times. CDR3 protein: CAWSPTGQEQYF. CDR3 sequence (DNA): TGTGCCTGGAGTCCGACAGGGCAAGAGCAGTACTTC. This rearrangement joins TRBV30 to TRBJ2-7, with 7 bases aligning to TRBD1. The V gene end was trimmed by 2 bases and the J gene end by 7 bases; junction bases not matched to a gene: 5. The germline gives CDR1 GTSNPN, CDR2 SVGIG (reference sequence). The CDR3 runs to 12 residues.

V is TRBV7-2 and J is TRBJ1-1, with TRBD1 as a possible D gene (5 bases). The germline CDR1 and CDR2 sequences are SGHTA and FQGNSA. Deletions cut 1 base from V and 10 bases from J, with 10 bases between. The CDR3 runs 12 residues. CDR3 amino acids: CASSLEGTPAFF. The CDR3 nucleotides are TGTGCCAGCAGCTTAGAAGGGACTCCAGCTTTCTTT.

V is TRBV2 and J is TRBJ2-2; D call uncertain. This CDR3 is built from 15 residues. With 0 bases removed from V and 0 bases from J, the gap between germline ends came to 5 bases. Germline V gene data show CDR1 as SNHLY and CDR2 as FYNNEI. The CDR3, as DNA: TGTGCCAGCAGTGAAGCGCAGGCGAACACCGGGGAGCTGTTTTTT. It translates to CASSEAQANTGELFF.

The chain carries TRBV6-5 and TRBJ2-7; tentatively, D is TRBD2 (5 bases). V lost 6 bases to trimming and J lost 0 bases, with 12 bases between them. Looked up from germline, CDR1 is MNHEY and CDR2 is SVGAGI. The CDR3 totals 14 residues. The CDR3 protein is CASSWTSSSYEQYF. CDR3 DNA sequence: TGTGCCAGCAGCTGGACTTCCAGCTCCTACGAGCAGTACTTC.

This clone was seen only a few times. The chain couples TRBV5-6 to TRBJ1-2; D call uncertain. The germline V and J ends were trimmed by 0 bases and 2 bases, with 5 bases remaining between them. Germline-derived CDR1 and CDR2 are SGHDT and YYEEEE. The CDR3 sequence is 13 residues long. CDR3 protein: CASSLELNYGYTF. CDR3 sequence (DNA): TGTGCCAGCAGCTTGGAATTAAACTATGGCTACACCTTC. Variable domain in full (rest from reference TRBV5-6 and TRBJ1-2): DAGVTQSPTHLIKTRGQQVTLRCSPKSGHDTVSWYQQALGQGPQFIFQYYEEEERQRGNFPDRFSGHQFPNYSSELNVNALLLGDSALYLCASSLELNYGYTFGSGTRLTVV.

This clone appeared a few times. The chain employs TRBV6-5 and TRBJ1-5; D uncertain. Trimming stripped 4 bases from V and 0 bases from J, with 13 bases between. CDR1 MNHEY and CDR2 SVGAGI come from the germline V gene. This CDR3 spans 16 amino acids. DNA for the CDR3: TGTGCCAGCAGTTTAACAGACATTTATAGCAATCAGCCCCAGCATTTT. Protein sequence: CASSLTDIYSNQPQHF.

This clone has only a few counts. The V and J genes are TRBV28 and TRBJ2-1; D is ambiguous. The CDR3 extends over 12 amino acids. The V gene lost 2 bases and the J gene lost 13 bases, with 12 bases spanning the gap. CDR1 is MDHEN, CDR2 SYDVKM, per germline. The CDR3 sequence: CASSLAAREQFF. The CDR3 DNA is TGTGCCAGCAGTTTAGCTGCTCGAGAACAGTTCTTC.

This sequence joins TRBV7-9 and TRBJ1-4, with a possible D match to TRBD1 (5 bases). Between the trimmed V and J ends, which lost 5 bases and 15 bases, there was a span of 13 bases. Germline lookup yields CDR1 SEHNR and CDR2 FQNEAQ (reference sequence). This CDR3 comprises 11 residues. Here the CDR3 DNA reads TGTGCCAGCAGCCGGGACTCGGAGGTGTTTTTT. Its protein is CASSRDSEVFF. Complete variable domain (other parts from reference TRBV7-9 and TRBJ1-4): DTGVSQNPRHKITKRGQNVTFRCDPISEHNRLYWYRQTLGQGPEFLTYFQNEAQLEKSRLLSDRFSAERPKGSFSTLEIQRTEQGDSAMYLCASSRDSEVFFGSGTQLSVL.

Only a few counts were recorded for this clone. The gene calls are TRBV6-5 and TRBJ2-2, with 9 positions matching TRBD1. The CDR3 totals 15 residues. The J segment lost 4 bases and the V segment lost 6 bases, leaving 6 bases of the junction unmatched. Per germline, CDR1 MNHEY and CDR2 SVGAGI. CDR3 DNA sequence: TGTGCCAGCAGCTTAGGACAGGGGAGCACCGGGGAGCTGTTTTTT. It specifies CASSLGQGSTGELFF.

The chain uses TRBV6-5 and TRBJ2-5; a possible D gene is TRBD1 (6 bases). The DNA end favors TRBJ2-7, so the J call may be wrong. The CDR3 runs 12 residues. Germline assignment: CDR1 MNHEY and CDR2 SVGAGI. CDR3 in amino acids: CASSPRGYEQYF. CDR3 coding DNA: TGTGCCAGCAGTCCCAGGGGTTACGAGCAGTACTTC.

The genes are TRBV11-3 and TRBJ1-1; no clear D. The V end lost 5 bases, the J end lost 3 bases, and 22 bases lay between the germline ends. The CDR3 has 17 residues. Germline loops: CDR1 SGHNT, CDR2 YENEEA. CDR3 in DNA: TGTGCCAGCAGCCCTAGTCGGTGGATGTCCGGGGACACTGAAGCTTTCTTT. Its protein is CASSPSRWMSGDTEAFF.